This is a list of T cell receptor beta chains from one sample in a study of T cells in Graves' hyperthyroidism and ophthalmopathy. TCRdb recomputed calls from the multiplex PCR reads with MiXCR, one row per CDR3 protein. The sample holds about 540,000 distinct CDR3 sequences, more than 45% seen once. Material: peripheral blood or thyroid tissue (not recorded which). These receptors all come from a woman younger than 30 with Graves' hyperthyroidism. CDR3s include the opening cysteine and the closing phenylalanine or tryptophan. D genes are given only for firm matches. Part of the rows lack a size; the others show once, few, many or a class for expanded clones.

d_call: TRBD1; cdr3_length: 15; clone_size: few; j_call: TRBJ1-1; v_call: TRBV12-3/TRBV12-4; cdr3_nt: TGTGCCAGCAGCCAAGAGACAGGGAAGAACACTGAAGCTTTCTTT; cdr3_aa: CASSQETGKNTEAFF
d_call: NA; cdr3_length: 14; clone_size: NA; j_call: TRBJ1-5; v_call: TRBV2; cdr3_nt: TGTGCCAGCAGTTTATCACGGGGGGATCAGCCCCAGCATTTT; cdr3_aa: CASSLSRGDQPQHF
d_call: TRBD1; cdr3_length: 16; clone_size: NA; j_call: TRBJ1-5; v_call: TRBV29-1; cdr3_nt: TGCAGCGTCACGTCCCGGGACAGGCATAGCAATCAGCCCCAGCATTTT; cdr3_aa: CSVTSRDRHSNQPQHF
d_call: TRBD2; cdr3_length: 16; clone_size: NA; j_call: TRBJ2-2; v_call: TRBV7-3; cdr3_nt: TGTGCCAGCAGCCAAGAAGGACTAGCGGTCTACGGGGAGCTGTTTTTT; cdr3_aa: CASSQEGLAVYGELFF
d_call: NA; cdr3_length: 13; clone_size: NA; j_call: TRBJ1-1; v_call: TRBV29-1; cdr3_nt: TGCAGCGTTTACAACACTGGCGAGGCTGAAGCTTTCTTT; cdr3_aa: CSVYNTGEAEAFF
d_call: TRBD2; cdr3_length: 15; clone_size: NA; j_call: TRBJ2-2; v_call: TRBV2; cdr3_nt: TGTGCCAGCAGTCACTCTAGCGGTAACACCGGGGAGCTGTTTTTT; cdr3_aa: CASSHSSGNTGELFF
d_call: TRBD1; cdr3_length: 12; clone_size: NA; j_call: TRBJ2-5; v_call: TRBV29-1; cdr3_nt: TGCAGTGATACAGGGGATGGGGAGACCCAGTACTTC; cdr3_aa: CSDTGDGETQYF
d_call: TRBD1; cdr3_length: 15; clone_size: NA; j_call: TRBJ1-5; v_call: TRBV7-2; cdr3_nt: TGTGCCAGCAGAGGGACAGGTTCGGGCAATCAGCCCCAGCATTTT; cdr3_aa: CASRGTGSGNQPQHF
d_call: NA; cdr3_length: 16; clone_size: few; j_call: TRBJ1-3; v_call: TRBV14; cdr3_nt: TGTGCCAGCAGCCAGGCCACAGGGAGGAGTGGAAACACCATATATTTT; cdr3_aa: CASSQATGRSGNTIYF
d_call: NA; cdr3_length: 15; clone_size: many; j_call: TRBJ1-2; v_call: TRBV7-2; cdr3_nt: TGTGCCAGCAGTTCTGTGGGGGCTGAGGGAAATGGCTACACCTTC; cdr3_aa: CASSSVGAEGNGYTF
d_call: NA; cdr3_length: 15; clone_size: few; j_call: TRBJ2-5; v_call: TRBV7-2; cdr3_nt: TGTGCCAGCAGCTTAGCAAGACTTACGGGGGAGACCCAGTACTTC; cdr3_aa: CASSLARLTGETQYF
d_call: NA; cdr3_length: 16; clone_size: few; j_call: TRBJ1-3; v_call: TRBV7-2; cdr3_nt: TGTGCCAGCAGCTTCGGACTAACCCTCTCTGGAAACACCATATATTTT; cdr3_aa: CASSFGLTLSGNTIYF
d_call: NA; cdr3_length: 13; clone_size: many; j_call: TRBJ1-2; v_call: TRBV7-2; cdr3_nt: TGTGCCAGCAGCTTAGGACAGGTCTATGGCTACACCTTC; cdr3_aa: CASSLGQVYGYTF
d_call: NA; cdr3_length: 13; clone_size: NA; j_call: TRBJ1-5; v_call: TRBV19; cdr3_nt: TGTGCCAGTAGTAGCCAGGGAGAGACTCCCCAGCATTTT; cdr3_aa: CASSSQGETPQHF
d_call: NA; cdr3_length: 13; clone_size: many; j_call: TRBJ2-5; v_call: TRBV6-5; cdr3_nt: TGTGCCAGCAGTTACAGGGAAGCGGAGACCCAGTACTTC; cdr3_aa: CASSYREAETQYF
d_call: NA; cdr3_length: 16; clone_size: NA; j_call: TRBJ2-2; v_call: TRBV15; cdr3_nt: TGTGCCACCAAGTTCGGCGGGCGGGGGAACACCGGGGAGCTGTTTTTT; cdr3_aa: CATKFGGRGNTGELFF
d_call: NA; cdr3_length: 16; clone_size: few; j_call: TRBJ2-7; v_call: TRBV7-3; cdr3_nt: TGTGCCAGCGCCCGAAGGCGAGAGCATCGTCACTACGAGCAGTACTTC; cdr3_aa: CASARRREHRHYEQYF
d_call: NA; cdr3_length: 11; clone_size: few; j_call: TRBJ2-2; v_call: TRBV7-8; cdr3_nt: TGTGCCAGCAGCTCGAACGGGGAGCTGTTTTTT; cdr3_aa: CASSSNGELFF
d_call: TRBD1; cdr3_length: 15; clone_size: NA; j_call: TRBJ2-5; v_call: TRBV7-9; cdr3_nt: TGTGCCAGCAGCTCCGGGACAGCGAGAGAAGAGACCCGGTACTTC; cdr3_aa: CASSSGTAREETRYF
d_call: NA; cdr3_length: 13; clone_size: few; j_call: TRBJ2-3; v_call: TRBV20-1; cdr3_nt: TGCAGTGCTAGAGATGACAGCACAGATACGCAGTATTTT; cdr3_aa: CSARDDSTDTQYF
d_call: TRBD1; cdr3_length: 15; clone_size: NA; j_call: TRBJ1-1; v_call: TRBV7-8; cdr3_nt: TGTGCCAGCAGCCCTATACAGGGGACGGGAACTGAAGCTTTCTTT; cdr3_aa: CASSPIQGTGTEAFF
d_call: NA; cdr3_length: 11; clone_size: NA; j_call: TRBJ1-1; v_call: TRBV29-1; cdr3_nt: TGCAGCTCCCGAGCGCATTTTGAAGCTTTCTTT; cdr3_aa: CSSRAHFEAFF
d_call: NA; cdr3_length: 18; clone_size: once; j_call: TRBJ1-4; v_call: TRBV24-1; cdr3_nt: TGTGCCACCAGTGATTTCACCTCAGGTGCGGGACCTAATGAAAAACTGTTTTTT; cdr3_aa: CATSDFTSGAGPNEKLFF
d_call: NA; cdr3_length: 13; clone_size: NA; j_call: TRBJ2-6; v_call: TRBV6-2/TRBV6-3; cdr3_nt: TGTGCCAGCAGTATCCTCGGGGTCAACGTCCTGACTTTC; cdr3_aa: CASSILGVNVLTF
d_call: NA; cdr3_length: 15; clone_size: few; j_call: TRBJ1-3; v_call: TRBV7-9; cdr3_nt: TGTGCCAGCAGCTTTAAAGGGAAACCTGGAAACACCATATATTTT; cdr3_aa: CASSFKGKPGNTIYF
d_call: NA; cdr3_length: 16; clone_size: few; j_call: TRBJ1-5; v_call: TRBV2; cdr3_nt: TGTGCCACCAGTGCGGGGCCCGAAGTTATAAATCAGCCCCAGCATTTT; cdr3_aa: CATSAGPEVINQPQHF
d_call: NA; cdr3_length: 14; clone_size: NA; j_call: TRBJ1-5; v_call: TRBV19; cdr3_nt: TGTGCCAGTAGTATGGGGGTCAGCAATCAGCCCCAGCATTTT; cdr3_aa: CASSMGVSNQPQHF
d_call: TRBD1; cdr3_length: 15; clone_size: many; j_call: TRBJ1-5; v_call: TRBV10-3; cdr3_nt: TGTGCCATCAGTGAGACAGGGGCCCGCAATCAGCCCCAGCATTTT; cdr3_aa: CAISETGARNQPQHF
d_call: TRBD1; cdr3_length: 14; clone_size: few; j_call: TRBJ1-2; v_call: TRBV19; cdr3_nt: TGTGCCAGTAGTAAGGGGGCGGCTGACTATGGCTACACCTTC; cdr3_aa: CASSKGAADYGYTF
d_call: TRBD1; cdr3_length: 9; clone_size: NA; j_call: TRBJ2-7; v_call: TRBV2; cdr3_nt: TGTGCCAGCAGTGTCCGACAGGGCTTC; cdr3_aa: CASSVRQGF
d_call: TRBD1; cdr3_length: 14; clone_size: NA; j_call: TRBJ2-7; v_call: TRBV29-1; cdr3_nt: TGCAGCGTTGCAATGGGGACAGGGCAAAACGAGCAGTACTTC; cdr3_aa: CSVAMGTGQNEQYF
d_call: TRBD1; cdr3_length: 15; clone_size: NA; j_call: TRBJ1-2; v_call: TRBV20-1; cdr3_nt: TGCAGTGCCCTAGAAACCGGGACAGAGAGCTATGGCTACACCTTC; cdr3_aa: CSALETGTESYGYTF
d_call: NA; cdr3_length: 17; clone_size: NA; j_call: TRBJ1-4; v_call: TRBV19; cdr3_nt: TGTGCCAGTAGAAGGACAGCCTCCTCTGCAACTAATGAAAAACTGTTTTTT; cdr3_aa: CASRRTASSATNEKLFF
d_call: NA; cdr3_length: 12; clone_size: NA; j_call: TRBJ1-1; v_call: TRBV2; cdr3_nt: TGTGCCAGCGGAGAGTTGAACACTGAAGCTTTCTTT; cdr3_aa: CASGELNTEAFF
d_call: NA; cdr3_length: 14; clone_size: NA; j_call: TRBJ2-3; v_call: TRBV14; cdr3_nt: TGTGCCAGCAGCCATTCCTCGTTGTCAGATACGCAGTATTTT; cdr3_aa: CASSHSSLSDTQYF
d_call: NA; cdr3_length: 14; clone_size: few; j_call: TRBJ1-1; v_call: TRBV7-9; cdr3_nt: TGCGCCAGCAGCGCAGGGTTCGGAGGCACTGAAGCTTTCTTT; cdr3_aa: CASSAGFGGTEAFF
d_call: TRBD1; cdr3_length: 14; clone_size: many; j_call: TRBJ1-3; v_call: TRBV2; cdr3_nt: TGTGCCAGCAGTGAAGAGGGACAGGGAAACACCATATATTTT; cdr3_aa: CASSEEGQGNTIYF
d_call: NA; cdr3_length: 13; clone_size: many; j_call: TRBJ1-1; v_call: TRBV24-1; cdr3_nt: TGTGCCACCAGTGTCGGGGACGGAAATGAAGCTTTCTTT; cdr3_aa: CATSVGDGNEAFF
d_call: TRBD1; cdr3_length: 13; clone_size: few; j_call: TRBJ1-1; v_call: TRBV7-6; cdr3_nt: TGTGCCAGCAGCTTGGACAGGGACCAAGAAGCTTTCTTT; cdr3_aa: CASSLDRDQEAFF
d_call: TRBD1; cdr3_length: 14; clone_size: NA; j_call: TRBJ1-6; v_call: TRBV2; cdr3_nt: TGTGCCAGCAGTGAAGGGGACAGCACCTCACCCCTCCACTTT; cdr3_aa: CASSEGDSTSPLHF
d_call: TRBD1; cdr3_length: 14; clone_size: few; j_call: TRBJ2-5; v_call: TRBV2; cdr3_nt: TGTGCCAGCATAACAGGGGTTTGGGAAGAGACCCAGTACTTC; cdr3_aa: CASITGVWEETQYF
d_call: NA; cdr3_length: 14; clone_size: few; j_call: TRBJ2-5; v_call: TRBV14; cdr3_nt: TGTGCCAGCAGCCAAGGACAGAGCCAAGAGACCCAGTACTTC; cdr3_aa: CASSQGQSQETQYF
d_call: NA; cdr3_length: 15; clone_size: NA; j_call: TRBJ2-5; v_call: TRBV10-3; cdr3_nt: TGTGCCAGCAGTTACACCCTAGACGGAGGAGAGACCCAGTACTTC; cdr3_aa: CASSYTLDGGETQYF
d_call: NA; cdr3_length: 13; clone_size: many; j_call: TRBJ1-2; v_call: TRBV9; cdr3_nt: TGTGCCAGCTGGGGGCACGTCGACTATGGCTACACCTTC; cdr3_aa: CASWGHVDYGYTF
d_call: NA; cdr3_length: 18; clone_size: NA; j_call: TRBJ1-1; v_call: TRBV5-1; cdr3_nt: TGCGCCAGCAGCTTGGTTTACGGCCACTCGAGGGTGAACACTGAAGCTTTCTTT; cdr3_aa: CASSLVYGHSRVNTEAFF
d_call: TRBD2; cdr3_length: 15; clone_size: few; j_call: TRBJ2-5; v_call: TRBV29-1; cdr3_nt: TGCAGCGTCGCTTCGACTAGCGGGCCTCAAGAGACCCAGTACTTC; cdr3_aa: CSVASTSGPQETQYF